The text below deals with one TCR beta chain. What it recognizes is unknown. Relative to the germline gene, one junction end is altered; a read error may explain this. This record belongs to a study of T cell repertoires in cytomegalovirus infection. As for the study in general: Shared public TCR beta signatures pointed to both CMV infection and a matching HLA type.

MiXCR was run by TCRdb on the reads, yielding one entry per CDR3 protein. The table has roughly 630,000 distinct CDR3 sequences, more than 20% seen once. The study, taken as a whole, reports: Clonotype analysis showed dominance of the ex vivo response by HLA-C-restricted CMV-specific TCR beta clonotypes. Public TCR beta family frequency separated CMV-and-HLA carriers, including in an independent cohort.

The sample taken for sequencing was CD8+ T cells from PBMCs. This clonotype was sampled from a human donor in good health (CMV status not recorded). Some clones in this sample may be carry-over from other donors' samples.

The CDR3 spells CASSLAGGSADTQYF. The CDR3 DNA follows: TGTGCCAGCAGTCTAGCGGGGGGGAGCGCAGATACGCAGTATTTT. The chain is built from TRBV12-3 or TRBV12-4 and TRBJ2-3, with 12 bases aligning to TRBD2. CDR3 size: 15 residues.